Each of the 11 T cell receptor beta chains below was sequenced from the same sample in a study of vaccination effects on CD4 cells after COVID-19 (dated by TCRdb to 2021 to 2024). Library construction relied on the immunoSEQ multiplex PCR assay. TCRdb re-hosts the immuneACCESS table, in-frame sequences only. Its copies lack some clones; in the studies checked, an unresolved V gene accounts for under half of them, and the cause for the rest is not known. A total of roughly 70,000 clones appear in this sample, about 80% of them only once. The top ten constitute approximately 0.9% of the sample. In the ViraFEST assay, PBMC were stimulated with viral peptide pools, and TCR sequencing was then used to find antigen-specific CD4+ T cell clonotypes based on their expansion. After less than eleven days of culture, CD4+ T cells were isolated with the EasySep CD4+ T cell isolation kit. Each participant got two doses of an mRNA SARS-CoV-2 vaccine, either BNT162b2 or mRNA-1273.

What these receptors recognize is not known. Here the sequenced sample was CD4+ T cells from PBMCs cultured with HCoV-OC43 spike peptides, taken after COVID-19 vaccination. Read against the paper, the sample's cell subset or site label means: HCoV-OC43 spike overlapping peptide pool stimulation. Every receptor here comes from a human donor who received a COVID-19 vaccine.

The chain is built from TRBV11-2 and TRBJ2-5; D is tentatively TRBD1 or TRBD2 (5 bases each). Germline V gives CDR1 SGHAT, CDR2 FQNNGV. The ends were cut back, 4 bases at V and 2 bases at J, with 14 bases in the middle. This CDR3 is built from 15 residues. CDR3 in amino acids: CASSYTRGRQETQYF. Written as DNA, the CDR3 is TGTGCCAGCAGCTATACCCGGGGCAGACAAGAGACCCAGTACTTC.

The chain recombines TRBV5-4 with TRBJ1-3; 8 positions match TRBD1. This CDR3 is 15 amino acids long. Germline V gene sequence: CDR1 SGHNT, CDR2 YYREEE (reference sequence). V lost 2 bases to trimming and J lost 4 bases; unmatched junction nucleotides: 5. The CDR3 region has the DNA TGTGCCAGCAGCTTTCAGGGGGCGTCAGGAAACACCATATATTTT. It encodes CASSFQGASGNTIYF.

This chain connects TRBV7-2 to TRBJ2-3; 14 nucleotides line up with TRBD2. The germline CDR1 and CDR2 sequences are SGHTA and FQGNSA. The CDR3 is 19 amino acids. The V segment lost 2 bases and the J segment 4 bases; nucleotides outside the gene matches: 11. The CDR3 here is CASSLKEGLAGAKSDTQYF. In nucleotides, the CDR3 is TGTGCCAGCAGCTTAAAAGAGGGACTAGCGGGGGCCAAATCAGATACGCAGTATTTT.

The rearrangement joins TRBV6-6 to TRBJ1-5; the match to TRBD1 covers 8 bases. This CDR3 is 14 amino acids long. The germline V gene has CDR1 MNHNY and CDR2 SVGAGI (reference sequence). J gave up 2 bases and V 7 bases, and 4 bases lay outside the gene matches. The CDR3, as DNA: TGTGCCAGCACCAAGACAGGGGGCAATCAGCCCCAGCATTTT. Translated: CASTKTGGNQPQHF.

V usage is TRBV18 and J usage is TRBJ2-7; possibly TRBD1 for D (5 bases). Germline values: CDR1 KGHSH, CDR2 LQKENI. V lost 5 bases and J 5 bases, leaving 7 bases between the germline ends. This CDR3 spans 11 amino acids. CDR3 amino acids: CASSAGNEQYV. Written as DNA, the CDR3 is TGTGCCAGCTCAGCAGGGAACGAGCAGTACGTC.

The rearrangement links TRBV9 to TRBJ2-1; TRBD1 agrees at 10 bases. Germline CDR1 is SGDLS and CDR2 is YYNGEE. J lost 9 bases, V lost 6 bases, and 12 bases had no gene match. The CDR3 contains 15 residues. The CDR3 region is CASNPGQGGPPEQFF. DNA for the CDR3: TGTGCCAGCAACCCAGGACAGGGGGGGCCCCCTGAGCAGTTCTTC. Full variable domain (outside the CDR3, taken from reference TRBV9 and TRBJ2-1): DSGVTQTPKHLITATGQRVTLRCSPRSGDLSVYWYQQSLDQGLQFLIQYYNGEERAKGNILERFSAQQFPDLHSELNLSSLELGDSALYFCASNPGQGGPPEQFFGPGTRLTVL.

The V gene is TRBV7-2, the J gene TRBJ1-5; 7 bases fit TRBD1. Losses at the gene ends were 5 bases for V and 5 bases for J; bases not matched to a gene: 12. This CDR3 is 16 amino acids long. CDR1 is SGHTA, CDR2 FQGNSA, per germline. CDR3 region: CASSTIGLGGDQPQHF. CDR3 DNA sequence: TGTGCCAGCAGCACTATCGGCTTAGGGGGCGATCAGCCCCAGCATTTT.

The CDR3 loop is CASSLGQSTDTQYF. In nucleotides, the CDR3 is TGCGCCAGCAGCTTGGGACAGTCCACAGATACGCAGTATTTT. The rearrangement links TRBV5-1 to TRBJ2-3; TRBD1 is a possible D gene (5 bases). Trimming removed 0 bases from V and 2 bases from J, with 7 bases in between. This CDR3 is built from 14 residues. The V gene's germline CDR1 is SGHRS and CDR2 YFSETQ.

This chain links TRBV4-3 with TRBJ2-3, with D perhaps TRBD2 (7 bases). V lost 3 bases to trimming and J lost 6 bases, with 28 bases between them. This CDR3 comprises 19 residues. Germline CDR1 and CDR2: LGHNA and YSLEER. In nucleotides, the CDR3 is TGCGCCAGCAGCCACCACGGAGGTGTGGGGGGGCGGACGGGTGATACGCAGTATTTT. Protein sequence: CASSHHGGVGGRTGDTQYF.

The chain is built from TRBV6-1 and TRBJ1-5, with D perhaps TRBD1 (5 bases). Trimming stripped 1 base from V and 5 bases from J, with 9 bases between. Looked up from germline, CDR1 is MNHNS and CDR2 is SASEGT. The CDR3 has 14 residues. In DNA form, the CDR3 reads TGTGCCAGCAGTGAAGACGGGACTCATCAGCCCCAGCATTTT. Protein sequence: CASSEDGTHQPQHF.

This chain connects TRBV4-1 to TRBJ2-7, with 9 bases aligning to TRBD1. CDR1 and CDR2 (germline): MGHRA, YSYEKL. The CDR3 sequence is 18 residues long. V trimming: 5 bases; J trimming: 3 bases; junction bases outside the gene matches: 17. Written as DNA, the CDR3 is TGCGCCAGCAGCTTTCACACGGACAGGGGTGGATTTTGCTACGAGCAGTACGTC. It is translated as CASSFHTDRGGFCYEQYV.